One sample yielded the 5 T cell receptor beta chains listed below, sequenced in a study of prognosis after radiotherapy for stage I lung cancer (dated by TCRdb to 2020 to 2022). Sequencing was performed on an Illumina HiSeq 3000. Two rounds of multiplex PCR on genomic DNA were used to amplify the TCR beta CDR3 region. In the first round of PCR, primers specific to each TRBV and TRBJ gene were used, and the primer sequences are filed in Chinese patent CN105087789A. TCRdb reran the public reads through fastp at Q25 and MiXCR, keeping productive beta chains. Identical CDR3 proteins give one entry, which carries the most common genes and DNA. This sample comprises fewer than 25,000 distinct CDR3 sequences, around 37% of them detected only once. The ten largest clones take up 57% of the sample. The sample consisted of PBMCs, taken before or after stereotactic body radiation therapy (not recorded which). The receptors here all came from a donor over 45 with non-small cell lung cancer.

Of note for this clonotype: With a much larger clone just one base away, this may be a read error. In nucleotides, the CDR3 is TGTGCCAGCAGTGTGCGGGGGGGACAAGATACCCAGTACTTC. Protein: CASSVRGGQDTQYF. The chain links TRBV25-1 to TRBJ2-5, with TRBD2 matching over 9 bases. CDR1 is MGHDK, CDR2 SYGVNS, per germline. The CDR3 has 14 residues.

The CDR3 nucleotides are TGTGCCAGCAGCAACAGGGGGCTGGGGCAGCCCCAGCATTTT. Amino acids: CASSNRGLGQPQHF. This chain connects TRBV9 to TRBJ1-5, with 9 bases aligning to TRBD1. Unmatched junction bases numbered 6, after V lost 4 bases and J lost 7 bases. Germline V CDR1 and CDR2: SGDLS, YYNGEE. The CDR3 covers 14 residues.

Remarks on this clonotype: This is likely a read error, given that the CDR3 carries no conserved phenylalanine or tryptophan at its end. V is TRBV2 and J is TRBJ2-3, with D possibly being TRBD1 (5 bases). The V gene's germline CDR1 is SNHLY and CDR2 FYNNEI. The CDR3 has 13 residues. With 5 bases removed from V and 2 bases from J, the gap between germline ends came to 8 bases. CDR3: CASSLDNTDTQYL. DNA of the CDR3: TGTGCCAGCAGTTTGGACAACACAGATACGCAGTATCTT.

This clonotype was detected many times. The chain is built from TRBV6-2 or TRBV6-3 and TRBJ1-2; TRBD1 might be the D (6 bases). CDR3 length: 12 residues. Trimming shortened V by 1 base and J by 7 bases, and 7 bases separated the two germline ends. CDR1 is MNHEY and CDR2 is SVGEGT in the germline V gene. This CDR3 is CASSYWGAGYTF. The DNA for the CDR3 is TGTGCCAGCAGTTACTGGGGGGCTGGCTACACCTTC.

This clonotype is categorized as hyperexpanded (1% or more). The chain joins TRBV4-1 to TRBJ2-2, with 10 positions matching TRBD1. V gave up 4 bases and J gave up 7 bases; unmatched junction bases: 9. The length of the CDR3 is 16 residues. The germline V gene encodes CDR1 MGHRA and CDR2 YSYEKL. The CDR3 bases are TGCGCCAGCAGCCCAATCGACAGGGGGCAGGTCGGGGAGCTGTTTTTT. Amino acids: CASSPIDRGQVGELFF.